A single sample is the source of the 32 T cell receptor beta chains below, sequenced in a study of Ad26.COV2.S vaccination and SARS-CoV-2 variants. The table came from immunoSEQ multiplex PCR; TCRdb's copy has only in-frame clones and leaves some out. The table records more than 150,000 clones, about 83% of them present only once. The specimen was peripheral blood, collected after recovery from COVID-19. The source of these receptors is a human donor who had recovered from COVID-19.

This clone was recorded only once. The J gene is TRBJ1-2, the V gene TRBV27; 7 nucleotides line up with TRBD1. The CDR3 consists of 12 residues. CDR1 is MNHEY, CDR2 SMNVEV, per germline (reference sequence). J lost 5 bases, V lost 5 bases, and 2 bases had no gene match. In DNA form, the CDR3 reads TGTGCCAGCAGTCAACAGGGGTATGGCTACACCTTC. Amino acids: CASSQQGYGYTF.

The chain links TRBV21-1 to TRBJ1-5. TRBV21-1 is listed as a pseudogene. The CDR3 extends over 16 amino acids. The CDR3 here is CASTRQGRFSDQPQHF. The CDR3 DNA reads TGTGCCAGCACCCGTCAAGGGCGGTTTAGCGATCAGCCCCAGCATTTT.

This clone was counted a single time. The rearrangement uses TRBV5-6 and TRBJ1-1; no clear D. Germline V gene lookup returns CDR1 SGHDT and CDR2 YYEEEE. The CDR3 has 14 residues. V dropped 0 bases and J dropped 3 bases, with 9 bases sitting between them. DNA for the CDR3: TGTGCCAGCAGCTTGGGACGGGCGTACACTGAAGCTTTCTTT. This gives the protein CASSLGRAYTEAFF.

The rearrangement links TRBV6-4 to TRBJ2-1; 10 bases agree with TRBD2. The CDR3 has 15 amino acids. Trimming cost V 3 bases and J 6 bases; bases outside gene matches: 5. Germline CDR1 reads MRHNA; CDR2 reads SNTAGT. The CDR3 protein is CASSEGLAPFNEQFF. The CDR3, as DNA: TGTGCCAGCAGTGAGGGACTAGCGCCCTTCAATGAGCAGTTCTTC.

V usage is TRBV5-1 and J usage is TRBJ1-1; no firm D call. Germline CDR1 is SGHRS and CDR2 is YFSETQ. With 6 bases removed from V and 0 bases from J, the gap between germline ends came to 15 bases. The CDR3 loop spans 15 amino acids. The CDR3 loop reads CASTPGGQLNTEAFF. DNA for the CDR3: TGCGCCAGCACCCCCGGAGGGCAACTGAACACTGAAGCTTTCTTT. Drawing the rest from reference TRBV5-1 and TRBJ1-1, the complete variable domain is KAGVTQTPRYLIKTRGQQVTLSCSPISGHRSVSWYQQTPGQGLQFLFEYFSETQRNKGNFPGRFSGRQFSNSRSEMNVSTLELGDSALYLCASTPGGQLNTEAFFGQGTRLTVV.

This chain links TRBV19 with TRBJ2-1, with 10 positions matching TRBD2. The CDR3 totals 15 residues. Trimming cost V 6 bases and J 6 bases; bases outside gene matches: 8. The germline V gene encodes CDR1 LNHDA and CDR2 SQIVND (reference sequence). In DNA, the CDR3 is TGTGCCAGTAGGGAAGCGGGGGGGGCCTCCAATGAGCAGTTCTTC. Amino acid sequence: CASREAGGASNEQFF.

The rearrangement joins TRBV7-8 to TRBJ1-4; no definite D call. The CDR3 extends over 13 amino acids. V lost 5 bases, J lost 7 bases, and 11 bases lay in between. The germline V gene encodes CDR1 SGHVS and CDR2 FQNEAQ. The CDR3 is CASSLGWREKLFF. CDR3 sequence (DNA): TGTGCCAGCAGCCTAGGGTGGCGTGAAAAACTGTTTTTT.

On this clone itself: At one of its ends the junction is not consistent with the germline gene, which may arise from a read error. The chain carries TRBV20-1 and TRBJ2-7, with 7 positions matching TRBD1. CDR3 size: 11 residues. Germline CDR1 DFQATT, CDR2 SNEGSKA (reference sequence). In DNA form, the CDR3 reads TGCAGTGCTGGAGACAGGGACGAGCAGTACTTC. Residues: CSAGDRDEQYF.

The V and J genes are TRBV6-1 and TRBJ2-1; D not certain. V dropped 5 bases and J dropped 6 bases, with 8 bases sitting between them. The length of the CDR3 is 12 residues. CDR1 MNHNS and CDR2 SASEGT come from the germline V gene. The CDR3 region has the DNA TGTGCCAGCAGTTCGTCCCTCAATGAGCAGTTCTTC. It codes for CASSSSLNEQFF.

The CDR3 reads CASLTGVGSNQPQHF. The CDR3 DNA is TGTGCCAGCCTGACAGGGGTGGGTAGCAATCAGCCCCAGCATTTT. The chain recombines TRBV19 with TRBJ1-5; TRBD1 matches at 8 bases. V trimming: 9 bases; J trimming: 0 bases; junction bases outside the gene matches: 7. Germline CDR1 and CDR2: LNHDA and SQIVND (reference sequence). This CDR3 spans 15 amino acids. Complete variable domain (other parts from reference TRBV19 and TRBJ1-5): DGGITQSPKYLFRKEGQNVTLSCEQNLNHDAMYWYRQDPGQGLRLIYYSQIVNDFQKGDIAEGYSVSREKKESFPLTVTSAQKNPTAFYLCASLTGVGSNQPQHFGDGTRLSIL.

For the CDR3, the DNA is TGTGCCAGCAGCCAAGAGGGCCAGGGACCCCCCTACGAGCAGTACTTC. Its protein product is CASSQEGQGPPYEQYF. The chain couples TRBV3-1 (or the pseudogene TRBV3-2) to TRBJ2-7; D assignment may be TRBD1 or TRBD2 (5 bases each). Trimming left V 0 bases short and J 2 bases short, with 14 bases between. The CDR3 runs to 16 residues. Germline CDR1 and CDR2: LGHDT and YNNKEL (reference sequence).

V is TRBV7-6 and J is TRBJ2-1; D unclear. The CDR3 is made up of 11 amino acids. V lost 4 bases to trimming and J lost 10 bases, with 8 bases between them. Looked up from germline, CDR1 is SGHVS and CDR2 is FNYEAQ. The CDR3 bases are TGTGCCAGCAGCTCCCGACGGGAGCAGTTCTTC. Translated, it gives CASSSRREQFF.

The chain couples TRBV6-5 to TRBJ2-7; the D is unclear. The CDR3 runs 12 residues. The germline V gene encodes CDR1 MNHEY and CDR2 SVGAGI. The V end was cut by 5 bases, the J end by 4 bases, with 9 bases between. Here the CDR3 reads CASSTTYYEQYF. The DNA of the CDR3 is TGTGCCAGCAGTACCACTTATTACGAGCAGTACTTC.

This clone came up once. J is TRBJ2-5 and V is TRBV12-3 or TRBV12-4; D unclear. Trimming stripped 2 bases from V and 7 bases from J, with 11 bases between. CDR3 size: 13 residues. The CDR3 is CASSLSNPGTQYF. In DNA, the CDR3 is TGTGCCAGCAGTTTAAGTAATCCGGGGACCCAGTACTTC.

This rearrangement joins TRBV7-9 to TRBJ2-3; D is uncertain. V lost 7 bases and J lost 0, with 11 bases in between. The CDR3 has 14 amino acids. Germline CDR1 SEHNR, CDR2 FQNEAQ (reference sequence). CDR3 in amino acids: CASTREGSTDTQYF. CDR3 nucleotides: TGTGCCAGCACCCGAGAAGGGAGCACAGATACGCAGTATTTT.

The chain links TRBV12-5 to TRBJ2-4; unclear D gene. The CDR3 extends over 13 amino acids. The ends were cut back, 10 bases at V and 1 base at J, with 11 bases in the middle. CDR1 LGHNT and CDR2 FRNRAP come from the germline V gene. CDR3 region: CATSQVAKNIQYF. CDR3 DNA sequence: TGTGCTACGTCGCAGGTGGCCAAAAACATTCAGTACTTC.

V gene TRBV2 combines with J gene TRBJ2-7, with 11 bases aligning to TRBD1. Germline lookup yields CDR1 SNHLY and CDR2 FYNNEI. J lost 5 bases, V lost 5 bases, and 8 bases had no gene match. This CDR3 spans 15 amino acids. This chain's CDR3 is CASSKGQGVRDEQYF. The CDR3 nucleotides read TGTGCCAGCAGTAAGGGACAGGGGGTTCGGGACGAGCAGTACTTC.

This rearrangement joins TRBV19 to TRBJ2-5; no firm D call. V was cut by 4 bases and J by 0 bases, with 6 bases left in between. The CDR3 consists of 13 residues. The germline gives CDR1 LNHDA, CDR2 SQIVND (reference sequence). The DNA of the CDR3 is TGTGCCAGTAGTAGGCTCGACCAAGAGACCCAGTACTTC. Its translation is CASSRLDQETQYF.

The chain is built from TRBV27 and TRBJ2-3, with 12 bases fitting TRBD2. The CDR3 covers 18 residues. Germline V gene lookup returns CDR1 MNHEY and CDR2 SMNVEV (reference sequence). Trimming took 0 bases from V and 0 from J; bases not matched to a gene: 4. DNA of the CDR3: TGTGCCAGCAGTTTATCGGCTAGCGGGGGGGCCAGCACAGATACGCAGTATTTT. Protein: CASSLSASGGASTDTQYF.

The chain combines TRBV12-3 or TRBV12-4 with TRBJ2-3; 12 bases fit TRBD2. After removal of 6 bases from V and 8 bases from J, the junction contained 0 bases not matched to a gene. The CDR3 contains 12 residues. The CDR3 sequence is CASRGLAGTQYF. The CDR3 coding sequence is TGTGCCAGCAGGGGACTAGCGGGTACGCAGTATTTT.

The chain links TRBV18 to TRBJ1-1; a possible D gene is TRBD1 (5 bases). V was cut by 6 bases and J by 7 bases, with 18 bases left in between. Germline V CDR1 and CDR2: KGHSH, LQKENI. The CDR3 runs to 14 residues. The CDR3 protein is CASSRTGTQDEAFF. The DNA of the CDR3 is TGTGCCAGCTCTCGGACCGGGACCCAGGATGAAGCTTTCTTT.

J is TRBJ2-2 and V is TRBV5-1; D gene unclear. Germline V gene sequence: CDR1 SGHRS, CDR2 YFSETQ. V lost 4 bases, J lost 2 bases, and 12 bases lay in between. The CDR3 is made up of 15 amino acids. CDR3 in DNA: TGCGCCAGCAGCACCCATAAGGGAAACACCGGGGAGCTGTTTTTT. This encodes CASSTHKGNTGELFF.

The chain links TRBV28 to TRBJ1-2, with a weak D call TRBD1 (5 bases). Germline V gene lookup returns CDR1 MDHEN and CDR2 SYDVKM. With 9 bases removed from V and 5 bases from J, the gap between germline ends came to 16 bases. The CDR3 contains 13 residues. CDR3 loop: CASAEGREYGYTF. The CDR3 coding sequence is TGTGCCAGTGCTGAGGGGCGCGAGTATGGCTACACCTTC.

V and J are TRBV11-3 and TRBJ2-2; perhaps TRBD2 as D (5 bases). V was clipped by 6 bases and J by 6 bases, with 11 bases between them. The CDR3 consists of 13 residues. Germline V CDR1 and CDR2: SGHNT, YENEEA. CDR3 in DNA: TGTGCCAGCAGTCTAGAGAGGGCCGGGGAGCTGTTTTTT. Its protein is CASSLERAGELFF.

The rearrangement joins TRBV10-3 to TRBJ1-1; D is undetermined. V gave up 3 bases and J gave up 0 bases, with 11 bases separating them. CDR1 and CDR2 from the germline V gene are ENHRY and SYGVKD. The CDR3 consists of 15 residues. The CDR3 loop reads CAISDPGRMNTEAFF. CDR3 nucleotide sequence: TGTGCCATCAGTGATCCCGGACGGATGAACACTGAAGCTTTCTTT.

The table lists this clone with a few counts. V usage is TRBV6-2 or TRBV6-3 and J usage is TRBJ2-7, with a tentative D call TRBD2 (5 bases). Germline values: CDR1 MNHEY, CDR2 SVGEGT. Trimming took off 6 bases at V and 0 bases at J, with 12 bases between the two ends. The CDR3 extends over 14 amino acids. The CDR3, as DNA: TGTGCCAGCAGCCCCCGGACTGCCTCCTACGAGCAGTACTTC. Its protein is CASSPRTASYEQYF.

The CDR3, as DNA: TGCGCCAGCAGCTCCGACAGCCCTGAGACCCAGTACTTC. Translated, it gives CASSSDSPETQYF. V is TRBV5-1 and J is TRBJ2-5, with a weak D call TRBD1 (5 bases). The CDR3 consists of 13 residues. Germline loops: CDR1 SGHRS, CDR2 YFSETQ. V was cut by 3 bases and J by 5 bases, with 11 bases left in between.

This clone was seen just once. V is TRBV3-1 (or the pseudogene TRBV3-2) and J is TRBJ2-5; unclear D gene. The V gene's germline CDR1 is LGHDT and CDR2 YNNKEL (reference sequence). This CDR3 is 12 amino acids long. Deletions cut 3 bases from V and 12 bases from J, with 14 bases between. The DNA of the CDR3 is TGTGCCAGCAGCCACACGGACCCCACGAAGTACTTC. Translation: CASSHTDPTKYF.

The chain combines TRBV5-5 with TRBJ2-7; possibly TRBD1 for D (7 bases). The CDR3 extends over 16 amino acids. V lost 0 bases, J lost 2 bases, and 15 bases lay in between. From germline, CDR1 is SGHKS and CDR2 YYEKEE (reference sequence). The CDR3 here is CASSLDGGGSPYEQYF. DNA for the CDR3: TGTGCCAGCAGCTTGGATGGAGGGGGCTCTCCCTACGAGCAGTACTTC.

The rearrangement links TRBV6-6 to TRBJ2-2, with D possibly matching TRBD2 (7 bases). Germline loops: CDR1 MNHNY, CDR2 SVGAGI (reference sequence). V shed 8 bases and J shed 7 bases, with 17 bases lying between them. This CDR3 spans 14 amino acids. Written as DNA, the CDR3 is TGTGCCAGCGATAAGGCGGGGGCTGACGGGGAGCTGTTTTTT. The encoded protein is CASDKAGADGELFF.

The rearrangement joins TRBV15 to TRBJ2-3; possibly TRBD1 for D (6 bases). This CDR3 region has 15 residues. Germline V gene sequence: CDR1 LNHNV, CDR2 YYDKDF (reference sequence). The ends were cut back, 1 base at V and 3 bases at J, with 11 bases in the middle. CDR3 bases: TGTGCCACCAGCAGAGGGACAGAACCTACAGATACGCAGTATTTT. Translating gives CATSRGTEPTDTQYF.

The J gene is TRBJ2-3, the V gene TRBV19, with D hard to call. The CDR3 contains 12 residues. CDR1 and CDR2 (germline): LNHDA, SQIVND (reference sequence). V was trimmed by 5 bases and J by 1 base, leaving 4 bases between them. The CDR3 DNA is TGTGCCAGTAGTCCTGGCACAGATACGCAGTATTTT. This encodes CASSPGTDTQYF.